This T cell receptor beta chain stems from a study of T cells in Graves' hyperthyroidism and ophthalmopathy. About the study: Prior to any treatment, at the point of initial diagnosis, peripheral blood was collected.

This clonotype was recorded many times. Fresh peripheral blood, approximately 9.6 ml, yielded the PBMCs. TCR beta CDR3 region amplification was performed from RNA transcripts. Initially, a first-round RT-PCR of the TCR CDR3 employed the HTBI primer set. TCRdb re-called the multiplex PCR reads through MiXCR, storing one row per CDR3 protein. The table records about 400,000 distinct CDR3 sequences, over 12% of them present only once. The sequenced sample was blood. This TCR came from a man in his fifties with Graves' ophthalmopathy.

The DNA of the CDR3 is TGTGCCTGGAGTGTCGTGAGGAGAGAGACCCAGTACTTC. Its protein is CAWSVVRRETQYF. The chain carries TRBV30 and TRBJ2-5; D is undetermined. Trimming took 0 bases from V and 4 from J, leaving 9 bases between them. This CDR3 spans 13 amino acids. Germline V CDR1 and CDR2: GTSNPN, SVGIG (reference sequence).